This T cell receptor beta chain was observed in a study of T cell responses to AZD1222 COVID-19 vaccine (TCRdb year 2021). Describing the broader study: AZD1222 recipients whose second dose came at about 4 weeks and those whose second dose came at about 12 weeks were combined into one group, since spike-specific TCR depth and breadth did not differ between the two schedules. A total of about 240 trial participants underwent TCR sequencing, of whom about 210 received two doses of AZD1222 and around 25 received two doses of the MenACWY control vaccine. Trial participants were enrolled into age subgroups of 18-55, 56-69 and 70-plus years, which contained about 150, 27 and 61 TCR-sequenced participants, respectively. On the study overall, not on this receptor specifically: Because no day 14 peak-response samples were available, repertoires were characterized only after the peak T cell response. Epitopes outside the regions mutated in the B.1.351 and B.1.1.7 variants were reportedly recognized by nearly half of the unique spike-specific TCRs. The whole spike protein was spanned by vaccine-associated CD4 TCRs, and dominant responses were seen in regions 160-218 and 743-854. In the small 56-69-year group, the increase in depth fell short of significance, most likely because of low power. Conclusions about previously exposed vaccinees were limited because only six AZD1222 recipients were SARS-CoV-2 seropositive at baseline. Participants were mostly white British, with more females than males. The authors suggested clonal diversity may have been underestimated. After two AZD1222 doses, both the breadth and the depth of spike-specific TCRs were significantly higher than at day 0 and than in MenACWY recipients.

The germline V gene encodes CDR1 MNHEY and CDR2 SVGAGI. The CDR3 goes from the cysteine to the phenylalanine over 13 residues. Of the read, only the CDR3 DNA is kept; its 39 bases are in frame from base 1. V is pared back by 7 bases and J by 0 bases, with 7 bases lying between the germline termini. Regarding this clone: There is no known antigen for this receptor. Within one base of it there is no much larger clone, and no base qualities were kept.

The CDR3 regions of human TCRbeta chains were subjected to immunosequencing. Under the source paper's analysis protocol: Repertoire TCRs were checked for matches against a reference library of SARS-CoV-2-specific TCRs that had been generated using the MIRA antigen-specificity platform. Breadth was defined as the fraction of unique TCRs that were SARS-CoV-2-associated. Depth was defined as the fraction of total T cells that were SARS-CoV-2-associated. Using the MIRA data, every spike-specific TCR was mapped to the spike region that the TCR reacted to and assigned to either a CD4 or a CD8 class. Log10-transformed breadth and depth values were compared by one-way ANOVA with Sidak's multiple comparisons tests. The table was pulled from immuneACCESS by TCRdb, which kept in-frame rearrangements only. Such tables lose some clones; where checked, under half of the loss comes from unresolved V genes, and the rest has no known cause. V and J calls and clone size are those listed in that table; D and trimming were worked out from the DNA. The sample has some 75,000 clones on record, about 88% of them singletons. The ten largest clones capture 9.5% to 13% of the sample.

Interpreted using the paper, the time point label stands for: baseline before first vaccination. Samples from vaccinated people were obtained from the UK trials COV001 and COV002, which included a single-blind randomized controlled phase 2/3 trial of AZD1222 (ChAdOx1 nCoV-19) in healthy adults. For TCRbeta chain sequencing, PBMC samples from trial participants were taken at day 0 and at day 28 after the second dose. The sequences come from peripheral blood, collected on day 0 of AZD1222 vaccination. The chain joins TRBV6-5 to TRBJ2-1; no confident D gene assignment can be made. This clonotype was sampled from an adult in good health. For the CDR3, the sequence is CASTPSSYNEQFF. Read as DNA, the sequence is TGTGCCAGCACCCCCAGCTCCTACAATGAGCAGTTCTTC.